One sample yielded the 10 T cell receptor beta chains listed below, sequenced in a study of T cells in Graves' hyperthyroidism and ophthalmopathy. It was RNA transcripts that yielded the amplified TCR beta CDR3 regions. TCR CDR3 underwent first-round RT-PCR with the HTBI primer set. Each CDR3 protein is one row after TCRdb ran MiXCR on the multiplex PCR reads. The sample lists about 500,000 distinct CDR3 sequences; about 16% were seen once. What was sequenced was blood. The origin of the receptors is a woman aged 25 to 39 with Graves' ophthalmopathy.

This clonotype came up many times. The V call is TRBV5-1, the J call TRBJ2-7, with unresolved D. Germline CDR1 reads SGHRS; CDR2 reads YFSETQ. Trimming pared 0 bases from V and 4 bases from J, leaving 17 bases between. This CDR3 has 16 residues. The CDR3 protein is CASSLGDGYVTYEQYF. The CDR3 bases are TGCGCCAGCAGCTTGGGAGATGGTTACGTCACTTACGAGCAGTACTTC.

There are a few counts of this clonotype. The V call is TRBV7-9, the J call TRBJ2-1; 8 bases map to TRBD2. V shed 5 bases, J shed 7 bases, and the junction held 13 bases outside the gene matches. Germline V gene data show CDR1 as SEHNR and CDR2 as FQNEAQ (reference sequence). The CDR3 loop spans 16 amino acids. The CDR3, as DNA: TGTGCCAGCAGCCCCAGATCGAGCCGGGGGGGGAATGAGCAGTTCTTC. Amino acid sequence: CASSPRSSRGGNEQFF. Variable domain in full (rest from reference TRBV7-9 and TRBJ2-1): DTGVSQNPRHKITKRGQNVTFRCDPISEHNRLYWYRQTLGQGPEFLTYFQNEAQLEKSRLLSDRFSAERPKGSFSTLEIQRTEQGDSAMYLCASSPRSSRGGNEQFFGPGTRLTVL.

This clonotype was counted only a few times. The chain uses TRBV6-5 and TRBJ2-1; D is uncertain. CDR3 length equals 12 residues. Trimming pared 0 bases from V and 7 bases from J, leaving 4 bases between. In germline, CDR1 is MNHEY, CDR2 SVGAGI. CDR3 residues: CASSYSHNEQFF. CDR3 coding DNA: TGTGCCAGCAGTTACTCACATAATGAGCAGTTCTTC.

The chain uses TRBV6-1 and TRBJ1-6, with D possibly TRBD1 on 6 matching bases. CDR1 and CDR2 from the germline V gene are MNHNS and SASEGT. V was cut by 10 bases and J by 6 bases, with 19 bases left in between. The CDR3 spans 15 residues. The CDR3 reads CATQKLQGGNSPLHF. The DNA of the CDR3 is TGTGCCACTCAGAAACTACAGGGCGGTAATTCACCCCTCCACTTT.

The chain links TRBV6-5 to TRBJ2-5, with a weak D call TRBD2 (5 bases). Trimming shortened V by 0 bases and J by 2 bases, and 10 bases separated the two germline ends. From germline, CDR1 is MNHEY and CDR2 SVGAGI. The CDR3 runs 15 residues. The CDR3 bases are TGTGCCAGCAGTTACTCGCCGGGGAATCAAGAGACCCAGTACTTC. Protein: CASSYSPGNQETQYF.

This clonotype was observed many times. CDR3 in amino acids: CASSDEGVRSYNEQFF. The DNA for the CDR3 is TGTGCCAGCAGTGATGAAGGGGTACGCTCCTACAATGAGCAGTTCTTC. This chain joins TRBV2 and TRBJ2-1, with D perhaps matching TRBD1 (5 bases). The V end lost 3 bases, the J end lost 0 bases, and 12 bases lay between the germline ends. In germline, CDR1 is SNHLY, CDR2 FYNNEI. The CDR3 spans 16 residues.

This clonotype was observed a few times. The V gene is TRBV4-3, the J gene TRBJ2-2; 9 nucleotides align to TRBD2. With V trimmed by 0 bases and J by 3 bases, 5 bases remained unmatched. The CDR3 is 17 residues long. CDR1 is LGHNA and CDR2 is YSLEER in the germline V gene. The CDR3 coding sequence is TGCGCCAGCAGCCAAGATCTAGCGGGAAGGTACACCGGGGAGCTGTTTTTT. This codes for CASSQDLAGRYTGELFF.

About this clonotype itself: An end of the junction differs from the germline gene, which may be a read error. J is TRBJ2-2 and V is TRBV29-1, with 7 bases fitting TRBD1. Germline assignment: CDR1 SQVTM and CDR2 ANQGSEA. The CDR3 runs to 14 residues. CDR3 coding DNA: TGCGGCGTTGCTGGCGACAGGGCGAGCGGGGAGCTGTTTTTT. It codes for CGVAGDRASGELFF.

The chain links TRBV19 to TRBJ2-1, with D hard to call. Germline loops: CDR1 LNHDA, CDR2 SQIVND (reference sequence). This CDR3 spans 11 amino acids. The germline V and J ends were trimmed by 4 bases and 6 bases, with 4 bases remaining between them. The CDR3 sequence: CASSTANEQFF. CDR3 nucleotide sequence: TGTGCCAGTAGTACCGCCAATGAGCAGTTCTTC.

This clonotype was seen only a few times. The chain joins TRBV7-9 to TRBJ2-2; a weak D match, TRBD1 (5 bases). The germline V gene encodes CDR1 SEHNR and CDR2 FQNEAQ (reference sequence). V was pared by 8 bases and J by 2 bases, with 12 bases between. The CDR3 sequence is 14 residues long. As DNA, the CDR3 is TGTGCCAGCTCCTACAGGCCAAACACCGGGGAGCTGTTTTTT. This codes for CASSYRPNTGELFF. Combining the CDR3 with reference TRBV7-9 and TRBJ2-2 gives the whole variable domain DTGVSQNPRHKITKRGQNVTFRCDPISEHNRLYWYRQTLGQGPEFLTYFQNEAQLEKSRLLSDRFSAERPKGSFSTLEIQRTEQGDSAMYLCASSYRPNTGELFFGEGSRLTVL.